This T cell receptor (beta chain) was documented in a study of blood T cells in healthy people across ages. Study at large: In model experiments, template switching was able to capture about one barcoded beta molecule for every two T cells that were present. Overall study findings and caveats: Any changes in expanded clonotypes were possibly confounded, as donor CMV status remained unknown. More naive CD4+ cells and higher diversity marked long-lived donors relative to aged donors. A roughly linear fall in TCR beta diversity per million T cells was seen with increasing age.

V was pared by 4 bases and J by 6 bases, with 14 bases between. The CDR3 spans 15 residues. CDR1 and CDR2 from the germline V gene are SGHRS and YFSETQ. On this clonotype itself: Its cognate antigen is unknown.

PCR was performed a second time for about 7 to 11 cycles using a sample-barcoded 5' primer and a J-beta primer mix. TCRdb analysed the 5' RACE reads with MiXCR anew, one entry per CDR3 protein. The sample records almost 800,000 distinct CDR3 sequences, 58% being singletons. The source material was blood. The chain recombines TRBV5-1 with TRBJ2-6, with D perhaps TRBD2 (5 bases). The TCR comes from a man under 40 in good health. CDR3 in amino acids: CASSRGFLEANVLTF. For the CDR3, the DNA is TGCGCCAGCAGCCGAGGGTTTCTGGAGGCCAACGTCCTGACTTTC.